This TCR beta chain was obtained from a study of blood T cell repertoires in COVID-19. For the study at large: There were acute and convalescent COVID-19 samples, and they came from the United States, Italy and Spain.

How the authors handled the data: Nucleated cell number was recorded as an estimate derived from reference gene primer amplification. Some clones are missing from TCRdb's copy, which holds only in-frame ones; the method was immunoSEQ multiplex PCR. The V and J calls and clone size are taken from that table; D and trimming were inferred from the DNA. This repertoire shows under 85,000 clones, around 89% found once; its top ten account for roughly 14%. This CDR3 spans 17 amino acids. Germline loops: CDR1 SGHTA, CDR2 FQGNSA. V lost 1 base to trimming and J lost 3 bases; unmatched junction nucleotides: 9. The sample holds one count of this clone.

This clonotype was sampled from a man between 65 and 80 years old with active or convalescent COVID-19. The chain is built from TRBV7-2 and TRBJ2-1, with TRBD2 identical over 7 bases. Sequenced sample: peripheral blood. The DNA for the CDR3 is TGTGCCAGCAGCTTAGTCTCCAACACGGGGGGCTACAATGAGCAGTTCTTC. Its translation: CASSLVSNTGGYNEQFF.